This TCR beta chain was sequenced in a study of cytomegalovirus exposure and HLA in healthy donors (TCRdb year 2017). As for the study more broadly: An earlier analysis of around 600 of the donors reported about 250 Gb of sequence data and roughly 110 million unique TCR beta sequences from 150 million to 200 million T cells. Every discovery cohort repertoire had been produced on one sequencing platform. An earlier analysis of approximately 640 of the donors applied high-throughput TCR beta sequencing to assess whether each TCR beta V gene segment acted as functional or pseudogenic. High-throughput TCR immunosequencing, statistical association of individual TCRs with disease status, and machine learning were combined to predict cytomegalovirus infection status. The genetic ancestry cluster associated with self-reported Caucasian donors included over 65% of the roughly 380 genotyped donors. The study aimed to test whether signatures of past pathogen exposure could be identified by cataloging public T cell receptors. Besides the first cohort of about 730 subjects, a separate validation cohort made up of over 100 different subjects was used. Because of strong linkage in the cohort, roughly five DR-DQ haplotypes were treated as single units for association and clustering. Genome-wide SNP genotypes for about 65% of the roughly 670 donors were used in a later genetic analysis, which treated that subset as a discovery cohort. Among some 400 genotyped donors of the cohort, an average of roughly 240,000 unique TCR beta nucleotide sequences were sequenced per donor, around 20% of them non-productive. Donor age, sex, ethnicity and CMV serostatus were compiled together with the repertoire data. An early release that covered roughly 600 HLA-typed donors contained approximately 300 gigabases of sequencing data and 65 million to 100 million unique TCR sequences. The study profiled the T cell repertoires of 666 subjects by immunosequencing and related them to cytomegalovirus serostatus. The number of donors typed differed by locus, with roughly 620-640 for A, B, C, DRB1 and DQB1, around 500 for DQA1, 606 for DPA1, and some 470 for DPB1. HLA typing included class I and class II loci at four-digit resolution. A later analysis re-analyzed previously published TCR beta repertoires from roughly 600 donors and added high-resolution HLA genotyping to study TCR occurrence patterns. Rather than drawing on any new phenotypic data, the later analysis identified candidate immune exposures from TCR beta sequences and the way those sequences occurred across donors. Points the paper makes about the study in general: HLA typing was unavailable for some donors at each locus, so association tests used only the typed subset. For the cohort, immune exposure information was limited to CMV serostatus. According to the authors, the approach could potentially be generalized to other disease states and immunological phenotypes. In a later genetic analysis, fewer N-insertions in productive TCRs were reported among donors in an Asian-associated ancestry cluster than the roughly 710-donor mean. In a later analysis, most CMV-associated TCR beta chains were found to appear HLA-restricted, with HLA associations seemingly driven largely by CMV exposure. Broadly in line with IMGT annotations, most TCR beta V segments showed up in productive rearrangements about 87% or about 30% of the time in an earlier analysis of about 500 of the donors. Presence/absence analyses assumed roughly uniform sequencing depth across donors, an assumption that may not hold. In the study, around 150 TCR beta chains were listed as associated with cytomegalovirus. A group of highly shared sequence variants was considered likely to be a technical artifact of the sequencing pipeline. In a later analysis, 16,951 TCR beta sequences were associated with specific HLA alleles at a false discovery rate of 0.05. The classifier was reported to diagnose cytomegalovirus status with high specificity and sensitivity in both the original and validation cohorts. In a later analysis, TCR association rates were found to vary across HLA loci, with the most associated TCRs seen for DRB1 alleles and the fewest for HLA-C alleles. Most TCR sequences were seen in very few donors, while some public TCRs were found in many individuals. Correlated functional status among segregating V segments might reflect linkage disequilibrium, but an unknown experimental factor could not be ruled out. Strong co-occurrence of HLA alleles, especially DR and DQ, made assigning TCR associations to individual alleles difficult. A later analysis reported that several top co-occurrence clusters appeared linked to parvovirus B19, influenza, CMV and Epstein-Barr virus. V-gene and J-gene trimming of TCR beta chains was associated with a missense DCLRE1C variant in a later genetic analysis, and the association was replicated in an independent cohort. In vitro tests confirmed that a few of the cytomegalovirus-associated TCR beta chains recognize cytomegalovirus antigens. Because the 87-base-pair reads could not distinguish some IMGT-functional V segments, including TRBV6-2 and TRBV6-3, those segments were excluded. Because counts were too low, seventeen rarely observed V segments, including chromosome 9 orphons, were excluded from the earlier analysis of 500 to 700 of the donors. The cohort was sequenced for TCR beta chains only, and without alpha or paired-chain data the features that could be detected were limited. Compared with equally common non-associated chains, HLA-associated TCR beta chains in a later analysis were more clonally expanded and had lower generation probabilities. A further reported finding was that TCR beta sequences accurately predicted the HLA-A and HLA-B alleles for most subjects in the first cohort.

The library was made by the immunoSEQ multiplex PCR assay. For the multiplex PCR, a mixture combining 60 forward primers for TCR Vbeta segments and 13 reverse primers for TCR Jbeta segments was used. Amplification of the CDR3 region of rearranged TCR beta genes was performed with a multiplex PCR assay on genomic DNA. Amplified TCR beta libraries were sequenced as 87-base-pair reads on the Illumina HiSeq System. The authors' analysis ran thus. Across the 500 to 750 repertoires, a later analysis counted roughly 84 million unique TCR beta chains, around 11 million of which were shared by at least two donors. A nearest-neighbor algorithm error-corrected the raw reads and collapsed the reads into unique sequences, merging closely related sequences to remove PCR and sequencing errors. V, D and J gene segments were assigned by aligning CDR3 sequences to IMGT reference sequences. Each retained sequence needed at least a six-nucleotide match to both a V gene segment and a J gene segment. Rearrangements were called productive when the CDR3 lacked stop codons and stayed in frame with V and J; all others were non-productive. CDR3 was defined according to IMGT convention as the region running from the second conserved V-encoded cysteine to the conserved J-encoded phenylalanine. In an earlier analysis of roughly 580 of the donors, sequences lacking an unambiguous match to a single V gene segment were excluded. In an earlier analysis of more than 500 of the donors, a V segment was called functional when productive rearrangements were above 56.7%, and segregating when the standard deviation between donors exceeded 5%. A statistical classification framework was built for diagnosing cytomegalovirus status from the catalog of TCR beta chain sequences. In a later analysis, V and J genes were assigned by comparing TCR nucleotide sequences against IMGT/GENE-DB human TR gene sequences. A later analysis assigned CDR3 sequences and most-parsimonious VDJ recombination scenarios with the TCRdist pipeline. A later analysis defined each TCR beta chain by its CDR3 amino acid sequence plus V-gene family, and excluded reads lacking a unique V-gene family. To address suspected cross-contamination and a sequencing artifact, a later analysis removed over 500 highly shared, low-generation-probability nucleotide sequences. In a later analysis, a clonal expansion index was calculated for each public chain from normalized within-repertoire ranks of inferred template counts. In a later analysis, generation probabilities were computed with a VDJ recombination model fitted to out-of-frame rearrangements, and the resulting probabilities were checked against IGoR. In a later analysis, hypergeometric tests were used to score TCR-TCR, TCR-HLA and TCR-CMV co-occurrence, with a repertoire-size bias correction applied to TCR pairs. To estimate false discovery rates, a later analysis permuted the HLA or CMV assignments 20 times. A later analysis grouped co-occurring TCRs with DBSCAN, adding TCRdist sequence similarity when clustering within HLA-allele-positive subsets. Co-occurrence clustering excluded repertoires with fewer than 30,000 or more than 120,000 public chains, plus five with anomalous nucleotide sharing. TCRdb stores this immuneACCESS table with in-frame sequences only. Part of the clones is absent; in the studies checked, under half of the shortfall reflects unresolved V genes, and no reason is known for the rest. V, J and clone size are taken as reported in that table, and D and trimming were inferred from the DNA itself. This sample has about 130,000 clones in its table, and roughly 70% of those were observed once. Around 7% of the sample belongs to the ten largest clones.

The cohort comprised more than 550 healthy bone marrow donors. At the time of sampling, every cohort member was nominally healthy, though immune exposures that went unrecorded were likely present. The donor was CMV seropositive and belonged to the group of around 300 seropositive cohort members. Each donor provided a peripheral blood sample, and peripheral blood mononuclear cells were used for TCR beta sequencing. The Qiagen DNeasy Blood Extraction Kit was used to extract genomic DNA from the blood cell samples. This clone appeared a few times. Its antigen is unknown. Nothing much larger sits one base from this clone, and base qualities are not available. The CDR3 holds 16 amino acids from the cysteine to the phenylalanine. Solely the CDR3 DNA is kept, with 48 bases framed from the first base. The trim is 3 bases for V and 2 bases for J, with a gap of 16 bases between the germline ends. Per the germline V gene, WSHSY is the CDR1 and SAAADI is the CDR2.

The chain joins TRBV10-2 to TRBJ1-2; a tentative D call is TRBD1 (6 bases match). The TCR comes from a man between 35 and 55 years old in good health and CMV-seropositive. The sequencing sample was made of PBMCs. The CDR3 region: CASSDVQGRSNYGYTF. The base sequence is TGCGCCAGCAGTGATGTCCAGGGGCGGTCGAACTATGGCTACACCTTC.